The next 2 T cell receptor beta chains were all read from a single sample in a study of cytomegalovirus exposure and HLA in healthy donors (dated by TCRdb to 2016 to 2017). The receptor library was made with the immunoSEQ multiplex PCR assay. For the multiplex PCR, a mixture combining 60 forward primers for TCR Vbeta segments and 13 reverse primers for TCR Jbeta segments was used. The source is immuneACCESS, and TCRdb retained only in-frame sequences with V and J called. Part of the clones is not carried over; for the studies checked, unresolved V genes explain less than half of this, and the remainder is unexplained. This sample comprises tens of thousands of clones, roughly 80% of them detected only once. The ten largest clonotypes hold approximately 4.8% of the sample. Material: PBMCs. The receptor source for this set is a male donor in good health and CMV-seropositive.

The J gene is TRBJ2-1, the V gene TRBV4-2, with 10 bases aligning to TRBD2. The V segment lost 6 bases and the J segment 2 bases; nucleotides outside the gene matches: 4. Germline V gene lookup returns CDR1 LGHNA and CDR2 YNFKEQ. The CDR3 has 15 amino acids. CDR3 DNA sequence: TGTGCCAGCAGTTCCGGGACTAGCGCCTACAATGAGCAGTTCTTC. Translation gives CASSSGTSAYNEQFF.

The chain combines TRBV9 with TRBJ1-6; 9 bases fit TRBD1. The CDR3 is 15 residues long. Germline CDR1 and CDR2: SGDLS and YYNGEE. Germline trimming cut 3 bases from V and 6 bases from J; bases unmatched to any gene: 4. CDR3 bases: TGTGCCAGCAGCGGACAGGGGGACTCTAATTCACCCCTCCACTTT. It is translated as CASSGQGDSNSPLHF.